Described below is a single T cell receptor (beta chain) sequence and its context. This record belongs to a study of cytomegalovirus exposure and HLA in healthy donors. Turning to the study itself: The roughly 120 validation repertoires used the same platform as the approximately 670 first-cohort repertoires, a later analysis reported.

The CDR3 consists of 14 residues. V lost 6 bases and J lost 0; bases outside the gene matches: 3. The germline V gene encodes CDR1 SEHNR and CDR2 FQNEAQ (reference sequence). Profiled with immunoSEQ multiplex PCR; TCRdb holds only in-frame clones, not every one. The profile shows fewer than 200,000 clones, around 85% of them singletons. Sequenced input: PBMCs. The rearrangement links TRBV7-9 to TRBJ2-3; 7 nucleotides agree with TRBD2. The TCR originated in a woman in her thirties in good health and CMV-seronegative. Written as DNA, the CDR3 is TGTGCCAGCAGAAGCGGGGAGAGCACAGATACGCAGTATTTT. It encodes CASRSGESTDTQYF. Combining the CDR3 with reference TRBV7-9 and TRBJ2-3 gives the whole variable domain DTGVSQNPRHKITKRGQNVTFRCDPISEHNRLYWYRQTLGQGPEFLTYFQNEAQLEKSRLLSDRFSAERPKGSFSTLEIQRTEQGDSAMYLCASRSGESTDTQYFGPGTRLTVL.